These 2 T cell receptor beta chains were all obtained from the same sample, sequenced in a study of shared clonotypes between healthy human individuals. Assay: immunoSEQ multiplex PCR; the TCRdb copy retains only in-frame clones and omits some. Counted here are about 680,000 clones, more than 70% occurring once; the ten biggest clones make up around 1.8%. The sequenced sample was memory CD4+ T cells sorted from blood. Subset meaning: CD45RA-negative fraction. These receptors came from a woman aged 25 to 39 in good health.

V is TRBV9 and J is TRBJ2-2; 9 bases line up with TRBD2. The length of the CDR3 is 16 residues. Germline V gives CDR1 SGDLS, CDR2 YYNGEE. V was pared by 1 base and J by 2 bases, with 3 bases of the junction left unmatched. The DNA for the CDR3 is TGTGCCAGCAGCGTAATAGCGGGAGATAACACCGGGGAGCTGTTTTTT. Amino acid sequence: CASSVIAGDNTGELFF.

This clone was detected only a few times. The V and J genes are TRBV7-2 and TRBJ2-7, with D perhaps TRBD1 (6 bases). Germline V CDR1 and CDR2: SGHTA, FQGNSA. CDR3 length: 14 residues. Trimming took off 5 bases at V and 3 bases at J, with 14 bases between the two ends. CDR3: CASSPSGARYEQYF. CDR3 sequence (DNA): TGTGCCAGCAGCCCCTCAGGGGCGCGCTACGAGCAGTACTTC.